Listed below are T cell receptor beta chains from one sample, sequenced in a study of blood T cell repertoires in COVID-19. The protocol was immunoSEQ multiplex PCR, while the TCRdb copy is restricted to in-frame clones and leaves out a portion. The sample consists of 250,000 or so clones, around four fifths of them appearing once. The sequencing input was peripheral blood. Every receptor here comes from a man aged 55-75 years with acute or convalescent COVID-19. Both conserved end residues are part of each CDR3. The D gene is left open where the match is weak. Size tells how often a clone was seen (once, few, many) or the class of an expanded clone, and some rows leave it out.

once	TRBJ2-5	TRBD2	TRBV5-1	TGCGCCAGCAGCTCGTACCCTGGACTAGCGGGAGGGACAGCCCAAGAGACCCAGTACTTC	CASSSYPGLAGGTAQETQYF
-	TRBJ2-7	-	TRBV19	TGTGCCAGTAGTATGGGGCAGGGTATGGCCCACGAGCAGTACTTC	CASSMGQGMAHEQYF
-	TRBJ1-2	-	TRBV19	TGTGCCAGTAGTTTTCAGGGAAGGGGCTACACCTTC	CASSFQGRGYTF
-	TRBJ2-1	TRBD2	TRBV5-4	TGTGCCAGCAGCGATAGCGGGGGGCTTTACAATGAGCAGTTCTTC	CASSDSGGLYNEQFF
few	TRBJ2-5	TRBD2	TRBV4-1	TGCGCCAGCAGCCAAGTAAGCGGGGCGACTCTCCAAGAGACCCAGTACTTC	CASSQVSGATLQETQYF
-	TRBJ2-1	-	TRBV5-1	TGCGCCAGCAGCTCCAGGCGCAGCTCCTACAATGAGCAGTTCTTC	CASSSRRSSYNEQFF
-	TRBJ1-3	-	TRBV4-2	TGTGCCAGCAGCCAGTTGAGGGGGTCTGGAAACACCATATATTTT	CASSQLRGSGNTIYF
-	TRBJ2-7	TRBD1	TRBV9	TGTGCCAGCAGCGGAGGGACAGGGGGCTCCGACGAGCAGTACTTC	CASSGGTGGSDEQYF
-	TRBJ2-7	TRBD2	TRBV7-2	TGTGCCGGCAGCTTACGGGGACTAGCGGGATACGCCTACGAGCAGTACTTC	CAGSLRGLAGYAYEQYF
-	TRBJ1-4	-	TRBV19	TGTGCCAGTAGGTATACAGCTGCAACTAATGAAAAACTGTTTTTT	CASRYTAATNEKLFF
few	TRBJ2-7	-	TRBV5-4	TGTGCCAGCAGCTTGGCGTCTGGGGGGAGCTCCTACGAGCAGTACTTC	CASSLASGGSSYEQYF
-	TRBJ1-4	-	TRBV12-1	TGTGCCAGCAGCTCCCGCGGGACAGGGGGTGGGGTAAATGAAAAACTGTTTTTT	CASSSRGTGGGVNEKLFF
once	TRBJ2-1	TRBD2	TRBV18	TGTGCCAGCTCACCCGGACTAGAAGGGGACAATGAGCAGTTCTTC	CASSPGLEGDNEQFF
-	TRBJ1-2	-	TRBV13	TGTGCCAGCACCTCCTCTGGGGGGGCGTTGAGCTTGGGGGATGGCTACACCTTC	CASTSSGGALSLGDGYTF
-	TRBJ1-5	-	TRBV28	TGTGCCAGCAGTTCCCATGGAACAGGGAATCAGCCCCAGCATTTT	CASSSHGTGNQPQHF
-	TRBJ2-7	-	TRBV6-2/TRBV6-3	TGTGCCAGCAGTTTCCTAGCTACCTACGAGCAGTACTTC	CASSFLATYEQYF
-	TRBJ1-2	-	TRBV3-1/TRBV3-2	TGTGCCAGCAGCCGGGCCCACGGGGACTTCTCGGGTGGCTACACCTTC	CASSRAHGDFSGGYTF
-	TRBJ1-4	-	TRBV11-2	TGTGCCAGCAGCTCGGACACTGAAAAACTGTTTTTT	CASSSDTEKLFF
once	TRBJ1-1	-	TRBV7-6	TGTGCCAGCAGCCCGAGGGCAGGCCTGAACACTGAAGCTTTCTTT	CASSPRAGLNTEAFF
-	TRBJ1-2	-	TRBV7-9	TGTGCCAGCAGCCCCGGACAGAACCTCTATGGCTACACCTTC	CASSPGQNLYGYTF
-	TRBJ2-3	TRBD1	TRBV5-1	TGCGCCAGCAGTGGAGACAGGGGGTTTGCAGATACGCAGTATTTT	CASSGDRGFADTQYF
-	TRBJ2-5	TRBD2	TRBV9	TGTGCCAGCAGCCCGGGACTAGCCCAAGAGACCCAGTACTTC	CASSPGLAQETQYF
-	TRBJ1-3	TRBD1	TRBV19	TGTGCCAGTAGAGGAACCGGGACAGGGGGCACCATATATTTT	CASRGTGTGGTIYF
-	TRBJ1-1	-	TRBV6-5	TGTGCCAGCAGTTACGGTGGCAGGGCCACTGAAGCTTTCTTT	CASSYGGRATEAFF
-	TRBJ2-2	-	TRBV19	TGTGCCAGTAGTATAGCAGGGAACACCGGGGAGCTGTTTTTT	CASSIAGNTGELFF
-	TRBJ1-4	TRBD1	TRBV5-1	TGCGCCAGCAGCTTCCGACAGGGTGCAACTAATGAAAAACTGTTTTTT	CASSFRQGATNEKLFF
-	TRBJ2-7	TRBD2	TRBV11-2	TGTGCCAGCAGCTTAGCTTTGACTAGCGGGAGTTTACGGGAGCAGTACTTC	CASSLALTSGSLREQYF
-	TRBJ2-7	TRBD1	TRBV4-1	TGCGCCAGCAGCCTACAGGGGACCGACGAGCAGTACTTC	CASSLQGTDEQYF
-	TRBJ2-6	TRBD1	TRBV7-3	TGTGCCAGCAGCTTTCTCGGGACAGGGAGAATTGGGGCCAACGTCCTGACTTTC	CASSFLGTGRIGANVLTF
few	TRBJ2-1	-	TRBV11-2	TGTGCCAGCAGCTTAGAAGTTCGAACTAGTAGTCAGTTCTTC	CASSLEVRTSSQFF
-	TRBJ2-2	TRBD1	TRBV4-3	TGCGCCAGCAGCCAACATGGGACAGGGCCCGGGGAGCTGTTTTTT	CASSQHGTGPGELFF